Below are 5 T cell receptor beta chains sequenced from a single sample in a study of T cell responses to AZD1222 COVID-19 vaccine. The table came from immunoSEQ multiplex PCR; TCRdb's copy has only in-frame clones and leaves some out. The sample consists of about 260,000 clones, roughly 93% of them appearing once. Specimen: peripheral blood, collected on day 0 of AZD1222 vaccination. These receptors were taken from an adult in good health.

The V and J genes are TRBV29-1 and TRBJ2-3; TRBD1 matches 7 bases. J gave up 1 base and V 4 bases, and 5 bases lay outside the gene matches. Germline CDR1 and CDR2: SQVTM and ANQGSEA. The CDR3 runs 14 residues. As DNA, the CDR3 is TGCAGCGTTGGTCGTCAGGGGGGCACAGATACGCAGTATTTT. It is translated as CSVGRQGGTDTQYF.

The chain employs TRBV6-2 or TRBV6-3 and TRBJ2-3; D is perhaps TRBD2 (5 bases). The CDR3 is 14 amino acids. Trimming removed 7 bases from V and 7 bases from J, with 18 bases in between. The germline V gene encodes CDR1 MNHEY and CDR2 SVGEGT. The CDR3 sequence is CASNPRGKFYTQYF. The CDR3, as DNA: TGTGCCAGCAACCCGAGAGGGAAATTCTATACGCAGTATTTT.

The J gene is TRBJ2-7, the V gene TRBV5-1; 7 nucleotides agree with TRBD1. This CDR3 comprises 14 residues. The germline V gene has CDR1 SGHRS and CDR2 YFSETQ. V lost 2 bases and J lost 4; bases outside the gene matches: 6. CDR3 DNA: TGCGCCAGCAGCTTTGCTACAGGGGAATACGAGCAGTACTTC. As protein: CASSFATGEYEQYF. The full variable domain, completed using reference TRBV5-1 and TRBJ2-7, is KAGVTQTPRYLIKTRGQQVTLSCSPISGHRSVSWYQQTPGQGLQFLFEYFSETQRNKGNFPGRFSGRQFSNSRSEMNVSTLELGDSALYLCASSFATGEYEQYFGPGTRLTVT.

The chain couples TRBV6-2 or TRBV6-3 to TRBJ2-1; perhaps TRBD1 as D (5 bases). The CDR3 sequence is 16 residues long. In germline, CDR1 is MNHEY, CDR2 SVGEGT. Trimming removed 1 base at V and 2 bases at J, with 12 bases between. This CDR3 reads CASSYFGSGTYNEQFF. The CDR3 bases are TGTGCCAGCAGTTACTTTGGGTCAGGGACCTACAATGAGCAGTTCTTC.

This chain links TRBV5-1 with TRBJ2-1; 10 positions match TRBD1. CDR1 SGHRS and CDR2 YFSETQ come from the germline V gene. The CDR3 is 16 residues long. The V segment lost 5 bases and the J segment 5 bases; nucleotides outside the gene matches: 10. CDR3: CASSYAWTGGDNEQFF. DNA for the CDR3: TGCGCCAGCAGTTACGCCTGGACAGGGGGAGACAATGAGCAGTTCTTC.